Below are 26 T cell receptor beta chains sequenced from a single sample in a study of cytomegalovirus exposure and HLA in healthy donors. PCR was performed using 60 Vbeta and 13 Jbeta primers. Sequencing was performed with immunoSEQ multiplex PCR; in TCRdb, only in-frame clones are kept and a portion is missing. Here the sample spans about 200,000 clones, roughly three quarters being singletons. The sequenced material came from PBMCs. These receptors were obtained from a man in his fifties in good health and CMV-seronegative.

The V and J genes are TRBV19 and TRBJ2-6; D may be TRBD1 (6 bases). This CDR3 region has 17 residues. Trimming removed 5 bases at V and 3 bases at J, with 17 bases between. CDR1 and CDR2 (germline): LNHDA, SQIVND (reference sequence). The CDR3 is CASSPRRTAGGANVLTF. For the CDR3, the DNA is TGTGCCAGTAGTCCTCGGAGGACAGCCGGTGGGGCCAACGTCCTGACTTTC. Looking up the rest from reference TRBV19 and TRBJ2-6 gives the full variable domain: DGGITQSPKYLFRKEGQNVTLSCEQNLNHDAMYWYRQDPGQGLRLIYYSQIVNDFQKGDIAEGYSVSREKKESFPLTVTSAQKNPTAFYLCASSPRRTAGGANVLTFGAGSRLTVL.

The chain has TRBV29-1 and TRBJ2-7; 7 bases map to TRBD1. The CDR3 spans 15 residues. V was clipped by 2 bases and J by 3 bases; unmatched bases: 10. The V gene's germline CDR1 is SQVTM and CDR2 ANQGSEA. CDR3 DNA: TGCAGCGTTGAACCTTACGGGCAGGGGGACTACGAGCAGTACTTC. This translates into CSVEPYGQGDYEQYF.

In DNA form, the CDR3 reads TGTGCCAGCGGTGAAGTCGGCGGGAGTGGAGAGACCCAGTACTTC. As protein: CASGEVGGSGETQYF. The V call is TRBV28, the J call TRBJ2-5; 7 nucleotides agree with TRBD2. This CDR3 is built from 15 residues. The germline CDR1 and CDR2 sequences are MDHEN and SYDVKM. After removal of 8 bases from V and 4 bases from J, the junction contained 13 bases not matched to a gene.

This chain joins TRBV19 and TRBJ2-5, with TRBD2 identical over 8 bases. CDR1 is LNHDA and CDR2 is SQIVND in the germline V gene (reference sequence). This CDR3 has 14 residues. The ends lost 7 bases at V and 7 bases at J; junction bases unmatched: 11. The CDR3, as DNA: TGTGCCAGTACCGGGACTAGAGATGGTAGGACCCAGTACTTC. It encodes CASTGTRDGRTQYF.

The chain recombines TRBV28 with TRBJ2-5, with D maybe TRBD2 (5 bases). The DNA end is a closer match to TRBJ2-7, so the J assignment may be wrong. Looked up from germline, CDR1 is MDHEN and CDR2 is SYDVKM. The CDR3 covers 13 residues. Written as DNA, the CDR3 is TGTGCCAGCAGTTCATCTAGCCTATACGAGCAGTACTTC. It is translated as CASSSSSLYEQYF.

This clone was detected only once. The rearrangement joins TRBV5-1 to TRBJ1-5; 10 nucleotides agree with TRBD1. Germline trimming cut 4 bases from V and 4 bases from J; bases unmatched to any gene: 8. CDR1 and CDR2 from the germline V gene are SGHRS and YFSETQ. CDR3 length equals 16 residues. CDR3 sequence: CASSPGGTGDNQPQHF. CDR3 coding DNA: TGCGCCAGCAGCCCGGGGGGGACAGGGGATAATCAGCCCCAGCATTTT.

This clone was counted a few times. The chain links TRBV9 to TRBJ2-1, with TRBD2 matching 9 bases. V lost 4 bases and J lost 6; bases outside the gene matches: 5. The CDR3 loop spans 14 amino acids. In germline, CDR1 is SGDLS, CDR2 YYNGEE. For the CDR3, the DNA is TGTGCCAGCAGCACCCTAGCGGGACGCAATGAGCAGTTCTTC. Amino acid sequence: CASSTLAGRNEQFF. The full variable domain, completed using reference TRBV9 and TRBJ2-1, is DSGVTQTPKHLITATGQRVTLRCSPRSGDLSVYWYQQSLDQGLQFLIQYYNGEERAKGNILERFSAQQFPDLHSELNLSSLELGDSALYFCASSTLAGRNEQFFGPGTRLTVL.

The chain recombines TRBV5-5 with TRBJ2-3; 12 bases fit TRBD2. Trimming at V came to 3 bases and at J to 3 bases, leaving 5 bases not matched to a gene. Germline V gene data show CDR1 as SGHKS and CDR2 as YYEKEE (reference sequence). The CDR3 spans 16 residues. The CDR3 sequence: CASSSLAGGLTDTQYF. In nucleotides, the CDR3 is TGTGCCAGCAGCTCCCTAGCGGGAGGGTTGACAGATACGCAGTATTTT.

This clone was counted between two and nine times. V and J are TRBV28 and TRBJ1-4, with TRBD1 matching 8 bases. The germline gives CDR1 MDHEN, CDR2 SYDVKM. J lost 0 bases, V lost 8 bases, and 2 bases had no gene match. The CDR3 is 14 residues long. CDR3 loop: CASGGQATNEKLFF. The CDR3 DNA follows: TGTGCCAGCGGGGGACAGGCAACTAATGAAAAACTGTTTTTT.

The V call is TRBV5-1, the J call TRBJ1-4, with 7 bases aligning to TRBD1. CDR3 length: 15 amino acids. Trimming took 3 bases from V and 0 from J; bases not matched to a gene: 2. Germline CDR1 is SGHRS and CDR2 is YFSETQ. The CDR3 DNA reads as TGCGCCAGCAGCTCGGGACAGCCAACTAATGAAAAACTGTTTTTT. Translated, it gives CASSSGQPTNEKLFF.

The chain employs TRBV4-1 and TRBJ1-1; 7 nucleotides agree with TRBD1. The CDR3 loop spans 17 amino acids. Trimming cost V 0 bases and J 0 bases; bases outside gene matches: 7. Looked up from germline, CDR1 is MGHRA and CDR2 is YSYEKL. Here the CDR3 reads CASSQDPPGGMNTEAFF. CDR3 sequence (DNA): TGCGCCAGCAGCCAAGATCCTCCAGGGGGAATGAACACTGAAGCTTTCTTT.

The chain joins TRBV6-6 to TRBJ2-7; a weak D match, TRBD2 (5 bases). CDR3 length equals 15 residues. V shed 2 bases and J shed 0 bases, with 11 bases lying between them. CDR1 and CDR2 (germline): MNHNY, SVGAGI (reference sequence). The DNA of the CDR3 is TGTGCCAGCAGTTACGGGCTAGCTTCCTCCTACGAGCAGTACTTC. This encodes CASSYGLASSYEQYF.

V gene TRBV7-9 combines with J gene TRBJ2-7; TRBD1 might be the D (5 bases). Trimming pared 1 base from V and 0 bases from J, leaving 7 bases between. Germline loops: CDR1 SEHNR, CDR2 FQNEAQ (reference sequence). The CDR3 has 14 amino acids. The CDR3 protein is CASSLDRFSYEQYF. CDR3 bases: TGTGCCAGCAGCTTAGACAGGTTCTCCTACGAGCAGTACTTC.

The chain has TRBV29-1 and TRBJ2-7; the match to TRBD1 covers 8 bases. V dropped 0 bases and J dropped 4; count of bases not matched to a gene: 5. CDR1 is SQVTM and CDR2 is ANQGSEA in the germline V gene. This CDR3 region has 14 residues. CDR3: CSVEDPQGGYEQYF. The CDR3 region has the DNA TGCAGCGTTGAAGATCCACAGGGGGGTTACGAGCAGTACTTC.

The sample holds a few counts of this clone. The CDR3 DNA sequence: TGTGCCAGCAGTTACCCCCCGGGACTACGGCTCTCAGATACGCAGTATTTT. It translates to CASSYPPGLRLSDTQYF. The chain recombines TRBV7-9 with TRBJ2-3; 7 nucleotides match TRBD2. This CDR3 has 17 amino acids. Germline values: CDR1 SEHNR, CDR2 FQNEAQ (reference sequence). V lost 6 bases and J lost 4; bases outside the gene matches: 16.

This clone is a singleton in its sample. V gene TRBV4-1 combines with J gene TRBJ2-3, with D perhaps TRBD2 (5 bases). Trimming took 2 bases from V and 6 from J, leaving 15 bases between them. Germline V gene lookup returns CDR1 MGHRA and CDR2 YSYEKL. There are 15 residues in the CDR3. CDR3 coding DNA: TGCGCCAGCAGCCAACCGACTAACCTTGGGGATACGCAGTATTTT. Amino acids: CASSQPTNLGDTQYF.

The V call is TRBV4-1, the J call TRBJ2-2; 7 bases agree with TRBD2. The trim removed 8 bases at V and 1 base at J, leaving 4 bases unmatched. The CDR3 has 14 amino acids. The V gene's germline CDR1 is MGHRA and CDR2 YSYEKL. The chain's CDR3 is CASRLAENTGELFF. In DNA, the CDR3 is TGCGCCAGCCGGCTAGCGGAGAACACCGGGGAGCTGTTTTTT.

This chain joins TRBV2 and TRBJ2-1; the match to TRBD2 covers 13 bases. This CDR3 region has 14 residues. Trimming cost V 7 bases and J 8 bases; bases outside gene matches: 5. Germline V lookup: CDR1 SNHLY, CDR2 FYNNEI. In DNA form, the CDR3 reads TGTGCCAGCACACTAGCGGGAGGGGGCTATGAGCAGTTCTTC. Amino acid sequence: CASTLAGGGYEQFF.

This chain joins TRBV23-1 and TRBJ2-5, with TRBD1 matching 7 bases. The assigned J gene may be wrong: the sequence end matches TRBJ2-7 better. TRBV23-1 has ORF status, its function being uncertain. This CDR3 spans 18 amino acids. The CDR3 spells CASSQSNIQGTESYEQYF. For the CDR3, the DNA is TGCGCCAGCAGTCAATCAAATATTCAAGGGACAGAGTCCTACGAGCAGTACTTC.

As DNA, the CDR3 is TGTGCCACCACAGGGCGAGGAAACACCATATATTTT. Its protein product is CATTGRGNTIYF. This chain uses TRBV2 with TRBJ1-3; a possible D gene is TRBD1 (6 bases). Germline assignment: CDR1 SNHLY and CDR2 FYNNEI. The CDR3 sequence is 12 residues long. Between the trimmed V and J ends, which lost 10 bases and 4 bases, there was a span of 11 bases.

The chain carries TRBV11-2 and TRBJ2-1, with TRBD2 matching over 7 bases. J gave up 6 bases and V 3 bases, and 5 bases lay outside the gene matches. Germline V CDR1 and CDR2: SGHAT, FQNNGV. The CDR3 is 14 residues long. In DNA form, the CDR3 reads TGTGCCAGCAGCTTGGTAGCGGGTTCCAATGAGCAGTTCTTC. Translation gives CASSLVAGSNEQFF.

The chain couples TRBV6-4 to TRBJ2-5, with 8 bases aligning to TRBD1. With 5 bases clipped from V and 5 bases from J, the junction kept 4 bases outside the gene matches. Germline values: CDR1 MRHNA, CDR2 SNTAGT. The CDR3 runs to 13 residues. CDR3 nucleotide sequence: TGTGCCAGCAGTCCGGACAGGGCTGAGACCCAGTACTTC. This encodes CASSPDRAETQYF.

This chain links TRBV7-9 with TRBJ2-5; maybe TRBD2 (6 bases). The ends were cut back, 5 bases at V and 0 bases at J, with 10 bases in the middle. CDR3 length: 14 amino acids. The germline V gene encodes CDR1 SEHNR and CDR2 FQNEAQ (reference sequence). The CDR3 spells CASSKASDQETQYF. In DNA, the CDR3 is TGTGCCAGCAGCAAAGCTAGCGACCAAGAGACCCAGTACTTC.

The genes are TRBV10-3 and TRBJ1-1, with a possible D match to TRBD1 (6 bases). The CDR3 is 15 amino acids. The V end lost 6 bases, the J end lost 0 bases, and 14 bases lay between the germline ends. In germline, CDR1 is ENHRY, CDR2 SYGVKD. CDR3 nucleotides: TGTGCCATCAGCGGGGACACCAAAATGAACACTGAAGCTTTCTTT. Residues: CAISGDTKMNTEAFF.

This clone turned up a few times. This chain connects TRBV6-1 to TRBJ2-7; TRBD1 agrees at 10 bases. The CDR3 is 15 residues long. Losses at the gene ends were 1 base for V and 3 bases for J; bases not matched to a gene: 3. Germline V CDR1 and CDR2: MNHNS, SASEGT. The CDR3: CASSEGTGGYYEQYF. The CDR3 DNA reads as TGTGCCAGCAGTGAAGGGACAGGGGGTTACTACGAGCAGTACTTC.

The chain carries TRBV4-1 and TRBJ2-6; a possible D gene is TRBD1 (6 bases). Trimming took 3 bases from V and 0 from J, leaving 12 bases between them. CDR1 and CDR2 from the germline V gene are MGHRA and YSYEKL. The CDR3 runs 17 residues. The CDR3 DNA reads as TGCGCCAGCAGCCACCCCCAGGACAGCTCTGGGGCCAACGTCCTGACTTTC. Encoded protein: CASSHPQDSSGANVLTF.